The T cell receptor (beta chain) described here comes from a study of CD8 T cells in ankylosing spondylitis. Whole-study findings and limits: Seemingly characteristic of ankylosing spondylitis blood was a TCR beta motif consisting of about 8 highly homologous variants.

The CDR3 runs to 13 residues. CDR1 and CDR2 (germline): MNHNY, SVGAGI (reference sequence). The V gene lost 5 bases and the J gene lost 5 bases, with 12 bases spanning the gap. TCRdb recomputed calls from the 5' RACE reads with MiXCR, one row per CDR3 protein. The sample holds about 390,000 distinct CDR3 sequences, approximately 20% seen once. Notes on this clonotype: What it recognizes is unknown.

The chain employs TRBV6-6 and TRBJ2-5, with D tentatively TRBD1 (6 bases). The sample consisted of blood, either unsorted or a sorted T cell fraction (not recorded which). The receptor comes from a male donor with ankylosing spondylitis. Here the CDR3 DNA reads TGTGCCAGCAGTGTCAGGGGCGAGGAGACCCAGTACTTC. It is translated as CASSVRGEETQYF.